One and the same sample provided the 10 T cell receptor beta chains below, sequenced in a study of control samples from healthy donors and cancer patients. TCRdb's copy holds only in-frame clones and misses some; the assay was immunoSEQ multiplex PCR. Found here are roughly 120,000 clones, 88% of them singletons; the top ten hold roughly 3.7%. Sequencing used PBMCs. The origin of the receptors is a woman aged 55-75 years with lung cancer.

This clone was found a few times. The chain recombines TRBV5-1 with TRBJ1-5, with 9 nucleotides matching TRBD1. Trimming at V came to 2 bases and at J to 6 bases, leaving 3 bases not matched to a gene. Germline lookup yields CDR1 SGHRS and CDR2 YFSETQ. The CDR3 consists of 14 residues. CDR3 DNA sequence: TGCGCCAGCAGCTTAGACAGGGGGAGTCAGCCCCAGCATTTT. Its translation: CASSLDRGSQPQHF.

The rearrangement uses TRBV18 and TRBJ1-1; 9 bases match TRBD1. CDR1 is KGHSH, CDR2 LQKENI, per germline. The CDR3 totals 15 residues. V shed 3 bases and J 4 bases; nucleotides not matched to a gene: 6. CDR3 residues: CASSPSTGGGTEAFF. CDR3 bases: TGTGCCAGCTCACCCTCGACAGGGGGAGGCACTGAAGCTTTCTTT.

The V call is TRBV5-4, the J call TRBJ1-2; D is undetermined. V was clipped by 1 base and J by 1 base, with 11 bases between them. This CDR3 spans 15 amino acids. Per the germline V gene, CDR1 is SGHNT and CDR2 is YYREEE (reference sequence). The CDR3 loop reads CASSLRRGGNYGYTF. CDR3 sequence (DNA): TGTGCCAGCAGCTTGCGGAGAGGTGGTAACTATGGCTACACCTTC. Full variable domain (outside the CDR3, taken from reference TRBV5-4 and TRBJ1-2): ETGVTQSPTHLIKTRGQQVTLRCSSQSGHNTVSWYQQALGQGPQFIFQYYREEENGRGNFPPRFSGLQFPNYSSELNVNALELDDSALYLCASSLRRGGNYGYTFGSGTRLTVV.

The CDR3 region has the DNA TGCGCCAGCAGGGCATTAGGCGGACAAGAGACCCAGTACTTC. Protein product: CASRALGGQETQYF. The chain carries TRBV5-1 and TRBJ2-5; no clear D gene. The CDR3 covers 14 residues. Germline CDR1 SGHRS, CDR2 YFSETQ. The V end lost 5 bases, the J end lost 2 bases, and 13 bases lay between the germline ends.

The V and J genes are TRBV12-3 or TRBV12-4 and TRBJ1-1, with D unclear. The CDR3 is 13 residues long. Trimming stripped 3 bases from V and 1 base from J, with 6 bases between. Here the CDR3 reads CASSFWENTEAFF. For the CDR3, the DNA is TGTGCCAGCAGTTTCTGGGAGAACACTGAAGCTTTCTTT.

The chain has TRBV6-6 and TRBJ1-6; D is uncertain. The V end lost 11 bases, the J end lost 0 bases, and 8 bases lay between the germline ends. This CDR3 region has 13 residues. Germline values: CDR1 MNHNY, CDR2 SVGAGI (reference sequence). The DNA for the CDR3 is TGTGCCGCATCGAGCTCCTATAATTCACCCCTCCACTTT. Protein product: CAASSSYNSPLHF.

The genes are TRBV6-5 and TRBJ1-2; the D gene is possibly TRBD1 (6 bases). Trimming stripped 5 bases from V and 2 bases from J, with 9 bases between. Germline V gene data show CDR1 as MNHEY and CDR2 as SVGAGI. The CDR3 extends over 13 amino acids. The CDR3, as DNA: TGTGCCAGCAGTCCCGGACAGAACTATGGCTACACCTTC. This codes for CASSPGQNYGYTF.

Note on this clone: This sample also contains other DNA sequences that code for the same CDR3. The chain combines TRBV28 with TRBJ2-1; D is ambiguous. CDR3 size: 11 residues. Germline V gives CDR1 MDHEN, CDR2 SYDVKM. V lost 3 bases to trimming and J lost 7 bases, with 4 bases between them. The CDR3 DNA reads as TGTGCCAGCAGTTTGGAAAATGAGCAGTTCTTC. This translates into CASSLENEQFF.

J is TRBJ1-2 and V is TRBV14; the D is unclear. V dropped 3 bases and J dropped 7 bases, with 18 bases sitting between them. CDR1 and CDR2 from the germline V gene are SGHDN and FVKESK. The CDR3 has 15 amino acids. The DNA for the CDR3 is TGTGCCAGCAGCCATTTTGAGGGCGCGGTGGGTGGCTACACCTTC. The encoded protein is CASSHFEGAVGGYTF.

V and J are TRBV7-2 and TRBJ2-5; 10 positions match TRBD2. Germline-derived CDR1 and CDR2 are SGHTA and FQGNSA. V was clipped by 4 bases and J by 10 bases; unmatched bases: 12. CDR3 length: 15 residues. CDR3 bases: TGTGCCAGCAGCTCCGGGTTAAGCGGGGGGGCGGGCCAGTACTTC. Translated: CASSSGLSGGAGQYF. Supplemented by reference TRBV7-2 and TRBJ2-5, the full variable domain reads GAGVSQSPSNKVTEKGKDVELRCDPISGHTALYWYRQSLGQGLEFLIYFQGNSAPDKSGLPSDRFSAERTGGSVSTLTIQRTQQEDSAVYLCASSSGLSGGAGQYFGPGTRLLVL.